This T cell receptor beta chain was observed in a study of human T cells and chemical hapten exposure. Across the whole study: DPC 0.01% went on the upper back by patch test, with reading at 6 days.

Time point meaning: patch test 2, 6 weeks after DPC sensitization. Treatment reported: therapeutic diphenylcyclopropenone sensitization with weekly scalp DPC. The V end was cut by 6 bases, the J end by 4 bases, with 18 bases between. This CDR3 comprises 15 residues. Germline loops: CDR1 MNHNY, CDR2 SVGAGI (reference sequence). TCRdb called the RACE reads again in MiXCR, with one record for every CDR3 protein. The table lists 100,000 or so distinct CDR3 sequences, approximately 9.3% of them singletons, with about 2% in the top ten. This clonotype was counted a few times. Sequencing used whole blood, obtained in connection with sensitization to the hapten diphenylcyclopropenone (DPC). The sequence derives from a woman aged 40 to 50 with alopecia areata. Some clones in this sample may be carry-over from other donors' samples. This chain joins TRBV6-6 and TRBJ1-1; D remains unclear. The CDR3 DNA is TGTGCCAGCAGACGTACTCAAGACCCGGGCACTGAAGCTTTCTTT. Protein: CASRRTQDPGTEAFF.